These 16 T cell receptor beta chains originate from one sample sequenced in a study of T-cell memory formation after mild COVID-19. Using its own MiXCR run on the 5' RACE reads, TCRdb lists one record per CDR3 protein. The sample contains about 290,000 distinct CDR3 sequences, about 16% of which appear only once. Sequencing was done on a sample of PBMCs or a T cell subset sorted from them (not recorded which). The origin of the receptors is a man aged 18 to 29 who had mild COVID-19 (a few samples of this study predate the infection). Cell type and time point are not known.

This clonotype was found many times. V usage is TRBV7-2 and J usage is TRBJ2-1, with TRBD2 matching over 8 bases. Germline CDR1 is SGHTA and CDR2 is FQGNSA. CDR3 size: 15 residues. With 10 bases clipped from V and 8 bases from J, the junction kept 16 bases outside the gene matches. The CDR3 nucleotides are TGTGCCACCATCCGGGGGGGGTTATTTCGCCATGAGCAGTTCTTC. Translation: CATIRGGLFRHEQFF.

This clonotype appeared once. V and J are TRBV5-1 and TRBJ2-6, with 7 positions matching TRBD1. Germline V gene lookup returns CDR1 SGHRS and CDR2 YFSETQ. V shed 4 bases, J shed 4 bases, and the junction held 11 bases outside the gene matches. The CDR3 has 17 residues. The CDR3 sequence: CASSRDSNSKGANVLTF. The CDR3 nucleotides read TGCGCCAGCAGCAGGGACAGCAATTCTAAAGGGGCCAACGTCCTGACTTTC.

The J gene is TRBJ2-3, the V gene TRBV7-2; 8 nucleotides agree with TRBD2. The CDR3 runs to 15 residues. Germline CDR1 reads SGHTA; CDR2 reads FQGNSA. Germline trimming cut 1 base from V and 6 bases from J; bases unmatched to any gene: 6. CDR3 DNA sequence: TGTGCCAGCAGCTTAGACCGGGGGGGCCCGGATACGCAGTATTTT. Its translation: CASSLDRGGPDTQYF.

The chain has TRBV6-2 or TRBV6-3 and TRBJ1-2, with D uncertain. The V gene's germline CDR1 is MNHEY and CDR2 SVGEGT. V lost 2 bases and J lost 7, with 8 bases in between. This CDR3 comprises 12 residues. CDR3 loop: CASSYASRGYTF. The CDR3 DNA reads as TGTGCCAGCAGTTACGCGTCCCGTGGCTACACCTTC.

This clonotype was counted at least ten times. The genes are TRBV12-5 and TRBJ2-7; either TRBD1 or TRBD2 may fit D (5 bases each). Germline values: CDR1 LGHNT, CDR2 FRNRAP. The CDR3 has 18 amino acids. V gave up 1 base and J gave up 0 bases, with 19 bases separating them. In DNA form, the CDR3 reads TGTGCTAGTGGTTTGGCCCCGTCCGGGGACCTCCTCTCCTACGAGCAGTACTTC. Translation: CASGLAPSGDLLSYEQYF.

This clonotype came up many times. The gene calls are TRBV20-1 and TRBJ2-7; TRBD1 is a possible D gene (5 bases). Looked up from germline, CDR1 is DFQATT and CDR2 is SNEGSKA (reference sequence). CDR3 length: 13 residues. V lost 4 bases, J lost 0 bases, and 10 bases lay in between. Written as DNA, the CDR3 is TGCAGTGCTATAAAGGACACCTCCTACGAGCAGTACTTC. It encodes CSAIKDTSYEQYF.

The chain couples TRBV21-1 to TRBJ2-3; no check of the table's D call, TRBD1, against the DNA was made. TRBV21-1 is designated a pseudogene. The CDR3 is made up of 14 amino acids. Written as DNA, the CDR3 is TGTGCCAGCAGCAAGACAGGGGTCACAGATACGCAGTATTTT. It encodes CASSKTGVTDTQYF.

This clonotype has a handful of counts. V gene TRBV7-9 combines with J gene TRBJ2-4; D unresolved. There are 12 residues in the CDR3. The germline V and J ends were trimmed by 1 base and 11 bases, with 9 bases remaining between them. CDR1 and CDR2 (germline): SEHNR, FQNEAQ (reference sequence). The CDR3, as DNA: TGTGCCAGCAGCTTAGATGGTGGTTTTCAGTACTTC. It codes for CASSLDGGFQYF. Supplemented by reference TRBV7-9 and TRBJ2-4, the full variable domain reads DTGVSQNPRHKITKRGQNVTFRCDPISEHNRLYWYRQTLGQGPEFLTYFQNEAQLEKSRLLSDRFSAERPKGSFSTLEIQRTEQGDSAMYLCASSLDGGFQYFGAGTRLSVL.

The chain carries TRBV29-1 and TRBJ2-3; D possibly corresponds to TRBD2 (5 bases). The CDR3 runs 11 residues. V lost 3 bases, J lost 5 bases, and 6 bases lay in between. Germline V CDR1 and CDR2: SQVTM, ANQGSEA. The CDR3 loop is CSVDRGDTQYF. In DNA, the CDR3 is TGCAGCGTTGATCGGGGAGATACGCAGTATTTT.

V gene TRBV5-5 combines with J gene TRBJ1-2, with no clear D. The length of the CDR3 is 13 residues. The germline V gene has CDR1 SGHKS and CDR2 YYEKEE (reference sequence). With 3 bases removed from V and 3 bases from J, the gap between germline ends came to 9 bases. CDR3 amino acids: CASSSSLDYGYTF. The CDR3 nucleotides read TGTGCCAGCAGCTCCAGTCTGGACTATGGCTACACCTTC.

The chain's CDR3 is CSAPGATNEKLFF. The CDR3 DNA follows: TGCAGTGCTCCAGGAGCAACTAATGAAAAACTGTTTTTT. This chain connects TRBV20-1 to TRBJ1-4; no firm D call. The CDR3 covers 13 residues. CDR1 is DFQATT, CDR2 SNEGSKA, per germline (reference sequence). Trimming left V 5 bases short and J 0 bases short, with 7 bases between.

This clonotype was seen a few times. CDR3 nucleotide sequence: TGTGCCAGCAGCTTAGGCACGAACTCCTACGAGCAGTACTTC. This encodes CASSLGTNSYEQYF. J is TRBJ2-7 and V is TRBV7-9; D is ambiguous. This CDR3 contains 14 residues. V was cut by 1 base and J by 0 bases, with 7 bases left in between. Looked up from germline, CDR1 is SEHNR and CDR2 is FQNEAQ (reference sequence).

The CDR3 region is CSALRRAPNTQYF. The DNA for the CDR3 is TGCAGTGCACTGAGAAGGGCCCCGAATACGCAGTATTTT. The V and J genes are TRBV20-1 and TRBJ2-3; D ambiguous. The ends were cut back, 6 bases at V and 7 bases at J, with 17 bases in the middle. Germline CDR1 and CDR2: DFQATT and SNEGSKA (reference sequence). This CDR3 is 13 amino acids long.

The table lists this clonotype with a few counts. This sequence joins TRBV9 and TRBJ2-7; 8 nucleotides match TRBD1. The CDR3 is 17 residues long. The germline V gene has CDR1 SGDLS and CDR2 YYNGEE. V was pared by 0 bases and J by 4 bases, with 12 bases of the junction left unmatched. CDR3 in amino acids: CASSVDGTGRMWYEQYV. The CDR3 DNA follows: TGTGCCAGCAGCGTAGACGGGACAGGCCGCATGTGGTACGAGCAGTACGTC.

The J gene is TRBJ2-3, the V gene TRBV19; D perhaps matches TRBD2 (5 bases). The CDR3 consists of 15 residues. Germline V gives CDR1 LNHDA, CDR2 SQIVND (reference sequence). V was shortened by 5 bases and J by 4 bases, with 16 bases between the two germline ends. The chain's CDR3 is CASSRLAKLADTQYF. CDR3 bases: TGTGCCAGTAGTCGGCTAGCCAAGTTGGCAGATACGCAGTATTTT.

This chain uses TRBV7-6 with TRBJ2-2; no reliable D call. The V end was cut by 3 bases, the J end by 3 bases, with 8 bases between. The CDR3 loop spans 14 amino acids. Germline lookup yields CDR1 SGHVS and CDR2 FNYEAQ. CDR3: CASSFLGYTGELFF. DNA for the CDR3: TGTGCCAGCAGCTTTCTAGGCTACACCGGGGAGCTGTTTTTT.